This T cell receptor beta chain is drawn from a study of T-cell reconstitution after alpha-beta-depleted transplantation in children. To note about this clonotype: Its antigen is as yet unknown.

Preparation of the TCRbeta library was carried out with unique molecular identifiers. TCRdb ran MiXCR on the PCR reads and lists one entry per CDR3 protein. The sample lists approximately 500,000 distinct CDR3 sequences, about 10% occurring once. Trimming removed 3 bases from V and 5 bases from J; junction bases left unmatched: 2. Germline assignment: CDR1 MNHNS and CDR2 SASEGT. CDR3 length equals 13 residues. Study observations and caveats: The study traced high day-60 TCRbeta diversity in some patients to surviving recipient T cells and thymic progenitors. There were reportedly several hundred expanded graft clones from which alpha-beta T cells came about two months after transplant.

The chain couples TRBV6-1 to TRBJ1-1; 8 bases match TRBD1. The source is a child aged 2 to 15 with inherited bone marrow failure, due to receive a stem cell transplant. This material consisted of PBMCs, taken before TCRalphabeta/CD19-depleted stem cell transplant. Here the CDR3 DNA reads TGTGCCAGCAGTGAGAACAGGGGGACTGAAGCTTTCTTT. Its protein product is CASSENRGTEAFF.